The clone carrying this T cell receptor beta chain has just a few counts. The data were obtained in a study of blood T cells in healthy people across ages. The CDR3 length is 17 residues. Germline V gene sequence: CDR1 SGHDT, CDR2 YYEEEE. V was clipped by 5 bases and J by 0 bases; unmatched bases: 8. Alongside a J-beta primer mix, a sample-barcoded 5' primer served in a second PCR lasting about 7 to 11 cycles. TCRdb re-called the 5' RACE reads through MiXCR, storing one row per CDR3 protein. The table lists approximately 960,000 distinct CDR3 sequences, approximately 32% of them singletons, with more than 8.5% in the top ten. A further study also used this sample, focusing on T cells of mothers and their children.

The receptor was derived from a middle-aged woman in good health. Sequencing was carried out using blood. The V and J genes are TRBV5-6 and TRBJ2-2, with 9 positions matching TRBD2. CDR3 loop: CASSLAGAVSNTGELFF. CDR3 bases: TGTGCCAGCAGTTTAGCGGGGGCCGTGTCGAACACCGGGGAGCTGTTTTTT.